The rows below give T cell receptor beta chains drawn from one sample of a study of cytomegalovirus exposure and HLA in healthy donors. TCRdb keeps only in-frame clones here, not all; method: immunoSEQ multiplex PCR. The sample records roughly 170,000 clones, 65% to 80% being singletons. The sample taken for sequencing was PBMCs. The receptors here all came from a young woman in good health and CMV-seronegative. Both conserved end residues are part of each CDR3. Fields, in order: clone size, J gene, CDR3 length, D gene, V gene, CDR3 DNA, CDR3 protein. The D gene is left open where the match is weak. Part of the rows lack a size; the others show once, few, many or a class for expanded clones.

- | TRBJ2-7 | 14 | - | TRBV7-2 | TGTGCCAGCAGCTTAGAACAGGCGAACTACGAGCAGTACTTC | CASSLEQANYEQYF
- | TRBJ2-7 | 14 | - | TRBV7-9 | TGTTCCAGCAGCTTAGTAGGGGGCTCCTACGAGCAGTACTTC | CSSSLVGGSYEQYF
- | TRBJ2-7 | 15 | TRBD1 | TRBV7-9 | TGTGCCAGCAGCTGGACAGGAGTAGGCTCCTACGAGCAGTACTTC | CASSWTGVGSYEQYF
- | TRBJ1-3 | 16 | - | TRBV5-1 | TGCGCCAGCAGCGTGGGACTTTCAGACTCTGGAAACACCATATATTTT | CASSVGLSDSGNTIYF
- | TRBJ1-1 | 15 | - | TRBV18 | TGTGCCAGCTCACCCTCTCGAAGGACAGACACTGAAGCTTTCTTT | CASSPSRRTDTEAFF
many | TRBJ1-5 | 13 | - | TRBV6-6 | TGTGCCAGCAGTTACGGTGGCGGGCAGCCCCAGCATTTT | CASSYGGGQPQHF
few | TRBJ1-2 | 16 | TRBD1 | TRBV19 | TGTGCCAGTAGTATGACCGGGACAGGGAGGCACTATGGCTACACCTTC | CASSMTGTGRHYGYTF
- | TRBJ2-1 | 14 | - | TRBV29-1 | TGCAGCGTTGGATTGCCTTGGCCCTACAATGAGCAGTTCTTC | CSVGLPWPYNEQFF
once | TRBJ2-5 | 14 | - | TRBV5-1 | TGCGCCAGCAGCTCTGCTACAGGTCCAGAGACCCAGTACTTC | CASSSATGPETQYF
few | TRBJ2-7 | 14 | TRBD1 | TRBV6-1 | TGTGCCAGCATTAGCGGACAGGGGTTTTACGAGCAGTACTTC | CASISGQGFYEQYF
- | TRBJ2-7 | 14 | TRBD1 | TRBV5-4 | TGTGCCAGCAGCGCGGGACAGGTAACGTGGGAGCAGTACTTC | CASSAGQVTWEQYF
- | TRBJ1-2 | 10 | TRBD1 | TRBV2 | TGTGCCAGCAAGGTCGGACAGGAAATCTTC | CASKVGQEIF
few | TRBJ2-6 | 15 | - | TRBV30 | TGTGCCTCCCCCCCAGCGTTCTCTGGGGCCAACGTCCTGACTTTC | CASPPAFSGANVLTF
- | TRBJ1-4 | 13 | - | TRBV7-9 | TGTGCCAGCAGCTTAGCGCAGAATGAAAAACTGTTTTTT | CASSLAQNEKLFF
- | TRBJ1-6 | 16 | TRBD1 | TRBV6-1 | TGTGCCAGCAGTGAAATCTCCGGGACAGGTGTGTCACCCCTCCACTTT | CASSEISGTGVSPLHF
once | TRBJ2-2 | 13 | - | TRBV29-1 | TGCAGCGTCCCAGGAGGTTCCACCGGGGAGCTGTTTTTT | CSVPGGSTGELFF
- | TRBJ2-5 | 15 | TRBD1 | TRBV9 | TGTGCCAGCAGCGGGACAGGCGCCTATCAAGAGACCCAGTACTTC | CASSGTGAYQETQYF
- | TRBJ1-1 | 15 | - | TRBV9 | TGTGCCAGCAGCGTAGGCGACAGTCTTAACACTGAAGCTTTCTTT | CASSVGDSLNTEAFF
- | TRBJ2-3 | 17 | TRBD2 | TRBV7-3 | TGTGCCAGCAGCCTTACCAGTCTAGCGGGAGTGGCAGATACGCAGTATTTT | CASSLTSLAGVADTQYF
- | TRBJ1-2 | 13 | - | TRBV28 | TGTGCCAGCAGTGACCCAGGGATTGGTGGCTACACCTTC | CASSDPGIGGYTF
- | TRBJ1-5 | 18 | - | TRBV7-6 | TGTGCCAGCAGCCTCGTCCCCTACCAGGACAGCGCTGATCAGCCCCAGCATTTT | CASSLVPYQDSADQPQHF
- | TRBJ1-2 | 16 | TRBD1 | TRBV5-6 | TGTGCCAGCAGCTTCTATCCTGACAGGGCCGGGTATGGCTACACCTTC | CASSFYPDRAGYGYTF
once | TRBJ1-2 | 12 | - | TRBV30 | TGTGCCCACTCAGGCCCCCGTAAGGACTACACCTTC | CAHSGPRKDYTF
- | TRBJ1-5 | 14 | - | TRBV6-1 | TGTGCCAGCAGTCCCGCCGGGGGGAATCAGCCCCAGCATTTT | CASSPAGGNQPQHF
- | TRBJ2-3 | 11 | - | TRBV7-9 | TGTGCCAGCGGGAGGACAGATACGCAGTATTTT | CASGRTDTQYF
few | TRBJ2-7 | 14 | - | TRBV6-1 | TGTGCCAGCAGTGAAAGGCTAGCCACCTACGAGCAGTACTTC | CASSERLATYEQYF
- | TRBJ1-4 | 15 | - | TRBV2 | TGTGCCAGCAGTGAACAGGCAGCAACTAATGAAAAACTGTTTTTT | CASSEQAATNEKLFF